This is a list of T cell receptor beta chains from one sample in a study of technical replicates of blood from several donors. Assay: immunoSEQ multiplex PCR; the TCRdb copy retains only in-frame clones and omits some. The table includes tens of thousands of clones, 92% detected once. The sequencing sample was made of T cells isolated from PBMCs. These TCRs come from a human donor in good health. The CDR3 runs from the conserved cysteine through the conserved F or W. A D gene is named only where the DNA matches it firmly. Clone size appears in some rows only: once, few, many, or a class for an expanded clone.

v_call	d_call	j_call	clone_size	cdr3_nt	cdr3_aa
TRBV6-1	-	TRBJ2-5	-	TGTGCCAGCAGTGCGGGGGGCCAAATAGAGACCCAGTACTTC	CASSAGGQIETQYF
TRBV14	-	TRBJ2-7	-	TGTGCCAGCAGGTCTACACTACACCACGCTCTCTACGAGCAGTACTTC	CASRSTLHHALYEQYF
TRBV5-1	TRBD2	TRBJ2-1	-	TGCGCCAGCAGAACAAGCGGGGAATACAATGAGCAGTTCTTC	CASRTSGEYNEQFF
TRBV5-6	TRBD2	TRBJ2-7	-	TGTGCCAGCAGGGAAGCGGGACTAGCCTACGAGCAGTACTTC	CASREAGLAYEQYF
TRBV10-1	TRBD2	TRBJ2-3	-	TGCGCCAGCAGTGAAGGGCGGGAGGGTCCAGACACAGATACGCAGTATTTT	CASSEGREGPDTDTQYF
TRBV28	TRBD2	TRBJ2-3	-	TGTGCCAGCACCCCGATAGCGGGAGGAAACACAGATACGCAGTATTTT	CASTPIAGGNTDTQYF
TRBV6-1	TRBD2	TRBJ2-2	-	TGTGCCAGTCGGGGGGAACCGAACACCGGGGAGCTGTTTTTT	CASRGEPNTGELFF
TRBV7-7	TRBD2	TRBJ2-3	-	TGTGCCAGCAGCCTAACTAGCGCCCTTGGGGATACGCAGTATTTT	CASSLTSALGDTQYF
TRBV10-2	-	TRBJ2-7	-	TGCGCCAGCTCATTCTCCTACGAGCAGTACTTC	CASSFSYEQYF
TRBV11-2	TRBD2	TRBJ2-1	-	TGTGCCAGCAGCTTAGAGCGGAGGACTAGCGGATACAATGAGCAGTTCTTC	CASSLERRTSGYNEQFF
TRBV6-5	TRBD1	TRBJ2-4	-	TGTGCCAGCAAGACAGGGTTGGGCAAAAACATTCAGTACTTC	CASKTGLGKNIQYF
TRBV5-6	TRBD2	TRBJ2-2	-	TGTGCCAGCAGCTTGGGGCCTAGCGGGAGTAACACCGGGGAGCTGTTTTTT	CASSLGPSGSNTGELFF
TRBV13	-	TRBJ2-4	-	TGTGCCAGCAGCTTTGAGGGCGGGGACATTCAGTACTTC	CASSFEGGDIQYF
TRBV4-2	-	TRBJ2-3	-	TGTGCCAGCAGCCCAATTGGTTACGCTGGCGGGAACACAGATACGCAGTATTTT	CASSPIGYAGGNTDTQYF
TRBV12-2	-	TRBJ2-5	-	TGTGCAAGTCGCTTATCTTTATGGCGGGGGCCTTTAGAGACCCAGTACTTC	CASRLSLWRGPLETQYF
TRBV4-3	-	TRBJ2-7	-	TGCGCCAGCAGCCAAGCCCGAGGGGGTTCGTACGAGCAGTACTTC	CASSQARGGSYEQYF
TRBV15	-	TRBJ1-3	-	TGTGCCACCAGCAGAGATCGGAGGACTGGAAACACCATATATTTT	CATSRDRRTGNTIYF
TRBV25-1	-	TRBJ2-1	once	TGTGCCAGCAGTGAACTCAAAGCAAGTGAGCAGTTCTTC	CASSELKASEQFF
TRBV2	TRBD1	TRBJ2-2	-	TGTGCCAGCAGTGAGGGGACAGGAGCCGGGGAGCTGTTTTTT	CASSEGTGAGELFF
TRBV27	TRBD1	TRBJ1-4	-	TGTGCCAGCAGTAGGACAGGACTAAATGAAAAACTGTTTTTT	CASSRTGLNEKLFF
TRBV11-2	-	TRBJ1-1	once	TGTGCCAGCAGCTCGACAGCCCACACTGAAGCTTTCTTT	CASSSTAHTEAFF
TRBV28	TRBD1	TRBJ1-1	-	TGTGCCAGCAGTCCCCTGTGGGGGACAGGGGCGAAGAACACTGAAGCTTTCTTT	CASSPLWGTGAKNTEAFF
TRBV10-1	-	TRBJ2-5	-	TGCGCCAGCAGTGAGAGGTTGTGGCAGGCCCATCAAGAGACCCAGTACTTC	CASSERLWQAHQETQYF
TRBV28	-	TRBJ1-3	-	TGTGCCAGCAGTTACTCCTCTGGAAACACCATATATTTT	CASSYSSGNTIYF
TRBV19	TRBD1	TRBJ1-1	-	TGTGCCAGTAGTAACCGGGACAGGGGACCTATGAACACTGAAGCTTTCTTT	CASSNRDRGPMNTEAFF
TRBV4-2	-	TRBJ2-5	-	TGTGCCAGCAGCCAAGAGTTCGGGTCCGGGACCCAGTACTTC	CASSQEFGSGTQYF
TRBV6-5	-	TRBJ1-3	-	TGTGCCAGCAGTTACGGTACAGGGTCTGGAAACACCATATATTTT	CASSYGTGSGNTIYF
TRBV14	-	TRBJ1-1	-	TGTGCCAGCAGCCAAGATCCCCCGTGGGGGGGCTACACTGAAGCTTTCTTT	CASSQDPPWGGYTEAFF
TRBV19	TRBD1	TRBJ2-7	-	TGTGCCAGTAGCCCGGGACAGGGGAGCTCCTACGAGCAGTACTTC	CASSPGQGSSYEQYF
TRBV5-6	-	TRBJ1-4	-	TGTGCCAGCAGCCTCGGGGGTTACGAAAAACTGTTTTTT	CASSLGGYEKLFF
TRBV6-1	-	TRBJ1-2	few	TGTGCCAGCAGTGAAGCGCTTCAGGGGTCAGGATATGGCTACACCTTC	CASSEALQGSGYGYTF
TRBV5-1	-	TRBJ2-3	-	TGCGCCAGCAGCTTGTTCAGGCGCACAGATACGCAGTATTTT	CASSLFRRTDTQYF
TRBV6-1	-	TRBJ1-1	-	TGTGCCAGCACGGGTTTTTATGCTTTCTTT	CASTGFYAFF
TRBV6-5	TRBD1	TRBJ2-7	-	TGTGCCAGCAGTTACTCCGGGACAGGATCGATGGGGCAGTACTTC	CASSYSGTGSMGQYF
TRBV11-2	-	TRBJ2-3	-	TGTGCCAGCAGCTCGGAGCGGATTCGGCTGGGAGATACGCAGTATTTT	CASSSERIRLGDTQYF
TRBV11-2	TRBD2	TRBJ2-7	once	TGTGCCAGCACATACGCCACTAGCGGGAGATCGCAGTACTTC	CASTYATSGRSQYF
TRBV6-1	-	TRBJ2-1	-	TGTGCCAGCAGGCCCGGGACTTACCCCTACAATGAGCAGTTCTTC	CASRPGTYPYNEQFF
TRBV19	-	TRBJ2-5	-	TGTGCCAGTAGTTACTACCAAGAGACCCAGTACTTC	CASSYYQETQYF
TRBV10-3	-	TRBJ2-1	once	TGTGCCATCAGTGTACGAGTAGATGAGCAGTTCTTC	CAISVRVDEQFF
TRBV5-1	TRBD1	TRBJ1-1	-	TGCGCCAGCAGCTCCGGGACAGGCCACACTGAAGCTTTCTTT	CASSSGTGHTEAFF
TRBV15	-	TRBJ2-2	-	TGTGCCACCAGCACCATGGACTTGACCGGGGAGCTGTTTTTT	CATSTMDLTGELFF
TRBV11-3	-	TRBJ2-7	-	TGTGCCAGCAGCTTAGGGGCGATCTCCTACGAGCAGTACTTC	CASSLGAISYEQYF
TRBV6-1	-	TRBJ2-3	-	TGTGCCAGCAGTGATCCGGGAATATCCACAGATACGCAGTATTTT	CASSDPGISTDTQYF
TRBV15	TRBD1	TRBJ1-1	-	TGTGCCACCAGCAGAGATGGATTGACAGGGACAAGGGAAAACACTGAAGCTTTCTTT	CATSRDGLTGTRENTEAFF
TRBV4-1	TRBD1	TRBJ1-1	-	TGCGCCAGCAGCCAAGGGGACAGTATGAACACTGAAGCTTTCTTT	CASSQGDSMNTEAFF
TRBV4-3	TRBD1	TRBJ1-5	few	TGCGCCAGCAGCCGACTGACAGGGGCGGATCAGCCCCAGCATTTT	CASSRLTGADQPQHF
TRBV5-6	TRBD1	TRBJ2-5	-	TGTGCCAGCAGCCAAGTGGACAGGGAAGGAGAGACCCAGTACTTC	CASSQVDREGETQYF